The 5 T cell receptor beta chains below were found in one sample sequenced in a study of shared clonotypes between healthy human individuals. Only in-frame clones appear in the TCRdb table, and some are missing; sequencing was by immunoSEQ multiplex PCR. The sample lists 740,000 or so clones, roughly 73% occurring once. The sequenced sample was memory CD4+ T cells sorted from blood. Subset described: CD45RA-negative fraction. Receptor source: a woman aged 25 to 39 in good health.

This clone was seen only once. The chain is built from TRBV18 and TRBJ2-2; tentative D call: TRBD1 (5 bases). CDR3 length: 16 residues. Trimming stripped 3 bases from V and 8 bases from J, with 19 bases between. Germline CDR1 is KGHSH and CDR2 is LQKENI. CDR3 amino acids: CASSPLSVQGTGELFF. The CDR3, as DNA: TGTGCCAGCTCACCTTTAAGCGTGCAGGGTACTGGGGAGCTGTTTTTT.

The V gene is TRBV6-5, the J gene TRBJ2-4; TRBD2 is a possible D gene (6 bases). The CDR3 contains 13 residues. The V end lost 11 bases, the J end lost 6 bases, and 17 bases lay between the germline ends. CDR1 is MNHEY, CDR2 SVGAGI, per germline. In DNA form, the CDR3 reads TGTGCCTCACGGGGGACCGCTGGAAACATTCAGTACTTC. Amino acids: CASRGTAGNIQYF.

This clone came up many times. The V call is TRBV27, the J call TRBJ1-5; tentatively, D is TRBD1 (5 bases). The CDR3 length is 13 residues. CDR1 and CDR2 (germline): MNHEY, SMNVEV (reference sequence). V shed 8 bases and J shed 0 bases, with 8 bases lying between them. CDR3 sequence: CASWGVSNQPQHF. As DNA, the CDR3 is TGTGCCAGCTGGGGGGTTAGCAATCAGCCCCAGCATTTT.

J is TRBJ1-3 and V is TRBV5-1; D may be TRBD1 (6 bases). Trimming took off 4 bases at V and 3 bases at J, with 14 bases between the two ends. This CDR3 is 15 amino acids long. Germline assignment: CDR1 SGHRS and CDR2 YFSETQ. CDR3 loop: CASSLTGADGNTIYF. In DNA, the CDR3 is TGCGCCAGCAGCCTGACGGGGGCGGATGGAAACACCATATATTTT.

Concerning this clone itself: Within the sample, other DNA sequences also encode this same CDR3. The chain recombines TRBV19 with TRBJ1-5, with TRBD1 as a possible D gene (5 bases). The CDR3 is 14 amino acids. From germline, CDR1 is LNHDA and CDR2 SQIVND (reference sequence). V lost 5 bases, J lost 2 bases, and 10 bases lay in between. In nucleotides, the CDR3 is TGTGCCAGTAGTGGGCAGGGTGGCAATCAGCCCCAGCATTTT. Its translation is CASSGQGGNQPQHF. The full variable domain, completed using reference TRBV19 and TRBJ1-5, is DGGITQSPKYLFRKEGQNVTLSCEQNLNHDAMYWYRQDPGQGLRLIYYSQIVNDFQKGDIAEGYSVSREKKESFPLTVTSAQKNPTAFYLCASSGQGGNQPQHFGDGTRLSIL.